This TCR beta chain derives from a study of blood T cell repertoires in COVID-19. Participants' reported clinical history set cohort assignment. Recovered participants had two consecutive negative NP/OP PCR tests, healthcare professional clearance, or symptom resolution. Clones were read by immunoSEQ multiplex PCR, and TCRdb kept only the in-frame ones, dropping some. The table includes 250,000 or so clones, around 84% detected once. The CDR3 sequence is 15 residues long. The junction had 8 bases not matched to a gene; V was cut back by 6 bases and J by 1 base. The germline gives CDR1 MNHEY, CDR2 SVGAGI.

The receptor's source is a woman between 50 and 59 years old who had recovered from COVID-19. The chain couples TRBV6-5 to TRBJ2-5; TRBD1 agrees at 7 bases. Sequenced: PBMCs or T cells enriched from blood (not recorded which). DNA for the CDR3: TGTGCCAGCAGGTACAGGGGTCTCGGCCAAGAGACCCAGTACTTC. Its translation is CASRYRGLGQETQYF.